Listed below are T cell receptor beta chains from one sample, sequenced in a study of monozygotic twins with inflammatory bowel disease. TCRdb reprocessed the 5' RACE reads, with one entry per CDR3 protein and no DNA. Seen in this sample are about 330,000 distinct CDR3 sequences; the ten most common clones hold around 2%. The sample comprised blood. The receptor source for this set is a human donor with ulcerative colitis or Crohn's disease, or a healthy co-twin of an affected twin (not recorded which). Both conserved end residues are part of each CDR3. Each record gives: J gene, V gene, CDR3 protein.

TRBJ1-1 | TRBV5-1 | CASSRGQVGTEAFF
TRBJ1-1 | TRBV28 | CASSFFGTGANTEAFF
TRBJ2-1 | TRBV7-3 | CASSMGLADDEQFF
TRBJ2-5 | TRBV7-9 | CASSPLDPETQYF
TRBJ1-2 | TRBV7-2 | CASSPGGGGYGYTF
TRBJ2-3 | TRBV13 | CASSLVLAVPGYTQYF
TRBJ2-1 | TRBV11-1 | CASSHPSGGQKFSYNEQFF
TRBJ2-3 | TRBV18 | CASSLDSIATQYF
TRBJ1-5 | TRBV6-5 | CVSSWDRHQPQHF
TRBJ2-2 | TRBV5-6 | CASSLAYGSGELFF